This record covers a single T cell receptor (beta chain). The data belong to a study of T cell changes during pregnancy in multiple sclerosis. This table comes from immunoSEQ multiplex PCR, and its TCRdb copy is limited to in-frame clones, with some not included. The table has approximately 70,000 clones, about 89% seen once. The V end lost 6 bases, the J end lost 2 bases, and 24 bases lay between the germline ends. This CDR3 is 17 amino acids long. Germline V gives CDR1 SQVTM, CDR2 ANQGSEA. This clonotype was obtained from a female donor in good health, enrolled as a control in a pregnancy study. The sequenced sample was peripheral blood, obtained in the first trimester of pregnancy. The chain couples TRBV29-1 to TRBJ2-3; a weak D match, TRBD2 (5 bases). CDR3 protein: CSVARGYPAGITDTQYF. DNA for the CDR3: TGCAGCGTGGCCCGCGGGTACCCAGCTGGGATCACAGATACGCAGTATTTT.